A single TCR beta chain is shown here with its context. The entry originates in a study of cytomegalovirus exposure and HLA in healthy donors. Generated by immunoSEQ multiplex PCR, the TCRdb table keeps only in-frame clones and is missing some. The sample comprises some 120,000 clones, under 90% of which are singletons, and about 3.7% rests with the top ten. The CDR3 sequence is 13 residues long. With 7 bases clipped from V and 6 bases from J, the junction kept 8 bases outside the gene matches. Germline V gives CDR1 ENHRY, CDR2 SYGVKD. The receptor comes from a man younger than 45 in good health and CMV-seronegative. Sequencing input: PBMCs. The chain is built from TRBV10-3 and TRBJ1-2; 7 nucleotides align to TRBD1. CDR3 in amino acids: CAITGTDKNGYTF. CDR3 coding DNA: TGTGCCATCACCGGGACAGATAAAAATGGCTACACCTTC.